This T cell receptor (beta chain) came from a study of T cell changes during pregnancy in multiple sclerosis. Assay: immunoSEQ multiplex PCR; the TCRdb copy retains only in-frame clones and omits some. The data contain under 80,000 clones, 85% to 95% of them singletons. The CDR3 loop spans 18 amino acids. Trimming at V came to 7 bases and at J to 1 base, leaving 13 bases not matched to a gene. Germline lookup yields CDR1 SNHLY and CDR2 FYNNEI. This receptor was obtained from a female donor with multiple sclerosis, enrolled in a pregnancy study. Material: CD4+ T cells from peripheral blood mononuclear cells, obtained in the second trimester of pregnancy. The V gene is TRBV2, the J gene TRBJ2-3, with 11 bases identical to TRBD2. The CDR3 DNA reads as TGTGCCAGCACGAGTGGTAGCGGGGGGGCTTGGGGCACAGATACGCAGTATTTT. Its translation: CASTSGSGGAWGTDTQYF. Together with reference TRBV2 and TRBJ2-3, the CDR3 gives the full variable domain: EPEVTQTPSHQVTQMGQEVILRCVPISNHLYFYWYRQILGQKVEFLVSFYNNEISEKSEIFDDQFSVERPDGSNFTLKIRSTKLEDSAMYFCASTSGSGGAWGTDTQYFGPGTRLTVL.